A single sample is the source of the 30 T cell receptor beta chains below, sequenced in a study of OX40 agonist ivuxolimab in advanced cancers. Produced via immunoSEQ multiplex PCR; TCRdb's table is partial and in-frame only. Seen here are tens of thousands of clones, more than 85% observed once, and the top ten hold 2.2%. Sequenced here: CD4+ or CD8+ T cells sorted from blood, sampled in a trial of the OX40 agonist ivuxolimab. The receptors were gathered from an adult with an advanced solid tumor such as melanoma, head and neck, liver or kidney cancer.

V and J are TRBV29-1 and TRBJ2-3, with D possibly TRBD1 on 7 matching bases. This CDR3 region has 13 residues. Looked up from germline, CDR1 is SQVTM and CDR2 is ANQGSEA. V lost 2 bases and J 4 bases, leaving 10 bases between the germline ends. Here the CDR3 reads CSVEQGGSDTQYF. In nucleotides, the CDR3 is TGCAGCGTTGAACAGGGGGGATCAGATACGCAGTATTTT.

The rearrangement joins TRBV28 to TRBJ1-1; tentative D call: TRBD1 (5 bases). V lost 6 bases and J lost 3, with 11 bases in between. The CDR3 has 13 amino acids. Germline lookup yields CDR1 MDHEN and CDR2 SYDVKM. Here the CDR3 reads CASRGGGDTEAFF. CDR3 nucleotide sequence: TGTGCCAGCAGGGGCGGGGGGGACACTGAAGCTTTCTTT.

The chain joins TRBV10-3 to TRBJ1-1, with TRBD1 identical over 7 bases. The CDR3 sequence is 13 residues long. J gave up 0 bases and V 10 bases, and 5 bases lay outside the gene matches. The V gene's germline CDR1 is ENHRY and CDR2 SYGVKD. Here the CDR3 reads CATVDRLNTEAFF. In DNA, the CDR3 is TGTGCCACCGTGGACAGGTTGAACACTGAAGCTTTCTTT.

This clone came up a few times. V is TRBV2 and J is TRBJ1-2, with 9 bases identical to TRBD1. The CDR3 contains 14 residues. The V segment lost 6 bases and the J segment 4 bases; nucleotides outside the gene matches: 6. Germline CDR1 is SNHLY and CDR2 is FYNNEI. DNA of the CDR3: TGTGCCAGCAGACCGGGACAGGGAACCTATGGCTACACCTTC. It is translated as CASRPGQGTYGYTF. Filled out from reference TRBV2 and TRBJ1-2, the complete variable domain reads EPEVTQTPSHQVTQMGQEVILRCVPISNHLYFYWYRQILGQKVEFLVSFYNNEISEKSEIFDDQFSVERPDGSNFTLKIRSTKLEDSAMYFCASRPGQGTYGYTFGSGTRLTVV.

This chain links TRBV5-5 with TRBJ1-2; unclear D gene. The CDR3 contains 15 residues. Germline V CDR1 and CDR2: SGHKS, YYEKEE (reference sequence). The V and J ends lost 1 base and 3 bases respectively, with 13 bases between them. Written as DNA, the CDR3 is TGTGCCAGCAGCTTGAGTCCTGAGGTTTACTATGGCTACACCTTC. Translating gives CASSLSPEVYYGYTF. Combining the CDR3 with reference TRBV5-5 and TRBJ1-2 gives the whole variable domain DAGVTQSPTHLIKTRGQQVTLRCSPISGHKSVSWYQQVLGQGPQFIFQYYEKEERGRGNFPDRFSARQFPNYSSELNVNALLLGDSALYLCASSLSPEVYYGYTFGSGTRLTVV.

V gene TRBV18 combines with J gene TRBJ2-4; D might be TRBD1 or TRBD2, each matching 5 bases. V dropped 0 bases and J dropped 13 bases, with 13 bases sitting between them. CDR1 and CDR2 (germline): KGHSH, LQKENI. The length of the CDR3 is 13 residues. The CDR3 loop is CASSPPERGRQYF. The CDR3 bases are TGTGCCAGCTCACCACCAGAGAGGGGCCGGCAGTACTTC.

To note about this clone: Other nucleotide sequences from this sample produce the same CDR3. The chain recombines TRBV7-2 with TRBJ2-5; D perhaps matches TRBD2 (5 bases). V dropped 2 bases and J dropped 4 bases, with 5 bases sitting between them. Germline V gives CDR1 SGHTA, CDR2 FQGNSA. The length of the CDR3 is 12 residues. The CDR3 protein is CASSLTRETQYF. CDR3 nucleotide sequence: TGTGCCAGCAGCTTAACTAGAGAGACCCAGTACTTC.

The V gene is TRBV25-1, the J gene TRBJ2-6; D unresolved. V was pared by 2 bases and J by 1 base, with 6 bases between. This CDR3 contains 15 residues. CDR1 MGHDK and CDR2 SYGVNS come from the germline V gene. CDR3 sequence (DNA): TGTGCCAGCAGTGAAGGTGGTTCTGGGGCCAACGTCCTGACTTTC. Its protein is CASSEGGSGANVLTF. The full variable domain, completed using reference TRBV25-1 and TRBJ2-6, is EADIYQTPRYLVIGTGKKITLECSQTMGHDKMYWYQQDPGMELHLIHYSYGVNSTEKGDLSSESTVSRIRTEHFPLTLESARPSHTSQYLCASSEGGSGANVLTFGAGSRLTVL.

The DNA of the CDR3 is TGTGCCAGCAGCTACGATGAGGGCGAGCAGTACTTC. Protein: CASSYDEGEQYF. J is TRBJ2-7 and V is TRBV2; D might be TRBD2 (5 bases). The CDR3 contains 12 residues. The ends were cut back, 6 bases at V and 6 bases at J, with 12 bases in the middle. Germline-derived CDR1 and CDR2 are SNHLY and FYNNEI.

This rearrangement joins TRBV27 to TRBJ2-5, with unresolved D. The CDR3 has 15 amino acids. Germline CDR1 is MNHEY and CDR2 is SMNVEV (reference sequence). Trimming stripped 0 bases from V and 2 bases from J, with 10 bases between. DNA of the CDR3: TGTGCCAGCAGTTTATCTATAGGGCAACAAGAGACCCAGTACTTC. This translates into CASSLSIGQQETQYF.

The chain couples TRBV5-1 to TRBJ2-2; 9 bases map to TRBD2. The junction had 7 bases not matched to a gene; V was cut back by 5 bases and J by 5 bases. From germline, CDR1 is SGHRS and CDR2 YFSETQ. CDR3 length: 15 amino acids. The CDR3 region is CASSGLATRTGELFF. The CDR3 nucleotides are TGCGCCAGCAGTGGACTAGCGACGAGGACCGGGGAGCTGTTTTTT.

The chain uses TRBV5-4 and TRBJ2-1; 15 nucleotides align to TRBD2. The J segment lost 7 bases and the V segment lost 10 bases, leaving 3 bases of the junction unmatched. The germline V gene encodes CDR1 SGHNT and CDR2 YYREEE (reference sequence). The CDR3 loop spans 13 amino acids. The CDR3 DNA follows: TGTGCCGGCGGGACTAGCGGGGGGAATGAGCAGTTCTTC. It codes for CAGGTSGGNEQFF.

The chain employs TRBV5-1 and TRBJ2-5, with 16 bases matching TRBD2. The germline CDR1 and CDR2 sequences are SGHRS and YFSETQ. J lost 4 bases, V lost 4 bases, and 4 bases had no gene match. This CDR3 is built from 16 residues. Here the CDR3 DNA reads TGCGCCAGCAGCGGGACTAGCGGGAGGGCCTTAGAGACCCAGTACTTC. This gives the protein CASSGTSGRALETQYF.

The chain recombines TRBV13 with TRBJ2-3, with 8 nucleotides matching TRBD2. This CDR3 region has 18 residues. V was clipped by 3 bases and J by 0 bases; unmatched bases: 11. The V gene's germline CDR1 is PRHDT and CDR2 FYEKMQ (reference sequence). CDR3 loop: CASSFGSPLAASTDTQYF. As DNA, the CDR3 is TGTGCCAGCAGCTTTGGGTCACCACTAGCGGCTAGCACAGATACGCAGTATTTT.

The V call is TRBV18, the J call TRBJ2-7; tentative D call: TRBD2 (7 bases). The CDR3 extends over 16 amino acids. Trimming cost V 3 bases and J 6 bases, with 21 bases left between them. The germline V gene encodes CDR1 KGHSH and CDR2 LQKENI. DNA of the CDR3: TGTGCCAGCTCACCGGGGGGGGCAGTTCTATCTTTCGAGCAGTACTTC. Translation: CASSPGGAVLSFEQYF.

The chain is built from TRBV23-1 and TRBJ1-5, with 9 bases lining up with TRBD1. TRBV23-1 is treated as an ORF (open reading frame) with a function not yet certain. The CDR3 runs to 16 residues. V trimming: 3 bases; J trimming: 6 bases; junction bases outside the gene matches: 9. The CDR3 sequence: CASSQFRTGVGQPQHF. CDR3 coding DNA: TGCGCCAGCAGTCAGTTTAGGACAGGGGTTGGTCAGCCCCAGCATTTT.

This clone was detected once. The chain combines TRBV27 with TRBJ2-6; 8 nucleotides align to TRBD1. This CDR3 is built from 17 residues. From germline, CDR1 is MNHEY and CDR2 SMNVEV (reference sequence). V gave up 4 bases and J gave up 0 bases; unmatched junction bases: 5. The CDR3 sequence: CASSSGTGFSGANVLTF. In DNA form, the CDR3 reads TGTGCCAGCAGTTCCGGGACAGGCTTCTCTGGGGCCAACGTCCTGACTTTC.

V gene TRBV18 combines with J gene TRBJ2-1; D is tentatively TRBD1 or TRBD2 (5 bases each). Germline assignment: CDR1 KGHSH and CDR2 LQKENI. The CDR3 consists of 13 residues. V lost 3 bases, J lost 10 bases, and 13 bases lay in between. CDR3 nucleotide sequence: TGTGCCAGCTCACCCGCCGGGACGCCGGAGCAGTTCTTC. Translated, it gives CASSPAGTPEQFF.

The V and J genes are TRBV5-8 and TRBJ1-1; no definite D call. Germline V CDR1 and CDR2: SGHTS, YDEGEE. The CDR3 covers 13 residues. V was trimmed by 4 bases and J by 0 bases, leaving 7 bases between them. Here the CDR3 reads CASSPGLNTEAFF. The CDR3 DNA follows: TGTGCCAGCAGCCCCGGACTGAACACTGAAGCTTTCTTT.

The chain combines TRBV11-3 with TRBJ2-7; 9 bases are a match to TRBD2. V was pared by 0 bases and J by 2 bases, with 5 bases of the junction left unmatched. The germline CDR1 and CDR2 sequences are SGHNT and YENEEA. The CDR3 covers 16 residues. CDR3 nucleotides: TGTGCCAGCAGCTTAGATTTAGCGGGAGACACCTACGAGCAGTACTTC. Its protein is CASSLDLAGDTYEQYF.

The chain uses TRBV7-2 and TRBJ2-7; unclear D gene. The CDR3 has 13 residues. V was cut by 1 base and J by 3 bases, with 7 bases left in between. Germline CDR1 SGHTA, CDR2 FQGNSA. CDR3 in amino acids: CASSLELGYEQYF. Here the CDR3 DNA reads TGTGCCAGCAGCTTAGAGCTAGGCTACGAGCAGTACTTC.

V gene TRBV15 combines with J gene TRBJ1-2; D not certain. V was cut by 0 bases and J by 3 bases, with 11 bases left in between. Germline loops: CDR1 LNHNV, CDR2 YYDKDF (reference sequence). CDR3 length: 15 residues. The CDR3 spells CATSRDDASDYGYTF. The CDR3 DNA sequence: TGTGCCACCAGCAGAGATGACGCGTCGGACTATGGCTACACCTTC.

V gene TRBV19 combines with J gene TRBJ1-1; 7 nucleotides agree with TRBD1. With 3 bases clipped from V and 5 bases from J, the junction kept 12 bases outside the gene matches. Germline assignment: CDR1 LNHDA and CDR2 SQIVND (reference sequence). This CDR3 spans 16 amino acids. The CDR3 DNA reads as TGTGCCAGTAGTATCTTGAACAGGGGAAGAGGTACTGAAGCTTTCTTT. This codes for CASSILNRGRGTEAFF.

This clone was detected only once. J is TRBJ2-7 and V is TRBV19; 12 bases agree with TRBD1. This CDR3 has 17 amino acids. Trimming at V came to 3 bases and at J to 5 bases, leaving 11 bases not matched to a gene. The germline CDR1 and CDR2 sequences are LNHDA and SQIVND (reference sequence). CDR3 sequence: CASSMGKGTGGLDEQYF. The CDR3 DNA reads TGTGCCAGTAGTATGGGGAAGGGGACAGGGGGCTTGGACGAGCAGTACTTC.

The V call is TRBV5-1, the J call TRBJ2-1; 11 nucleotides line up with TRBD2. The trim removed 1 base at V and 0 bases at J, leaving 6 bases unmatched. The CDR3 consists of 18 residues. CDR1 is SGHRS, CDR2 YFSETQ, per germline. In DNA form, the CDR3 reads TGCGCCAGCAGCTTGATAGCGGGGGGGCCGAGCTCCTACAATGAGCAGTTCTTC. Encoded protein: CASSLIAGGPSSYNEQFF.

V gene TRBV18 combines with J gene TRBJ2-3, with D possibly being TRBD2 (5 bases). The germline V and J ends were trimmed by 6 bases and 4 bases, with 14 bases remaining between them. This CDR3 contains 14 residues. Germline values: CDR1 KGHSH, CDR2 LQKENI. The CDR3 sequence is CASSPPRVPDTQYF. Here the CDR3 DNA reads TGTGCCAGCTCCCCCCCGCGGGTCCCAGATACGCAGTATTTT.

This clone was observed a few times. This chain links TRBV4-2 with TRBJ2-5; D remains unclear. Per the germline V gene, CDR1 is LGHNA and CDR2 is YNFKEQ. The germline V and J ends were trimmed by 2 bases and 1 base, with 14 bases remaining between them. The CDR3 runs to 16 residues. CDR3: CASSQLPGRFQETQYF. The CDR3 DNA follows: TGTGCCAGCAGCCAACTCCCCGGACGGTTCCAAGAGACCCAGTACTTC.

In its sample, this clone was seen once. The rearrangement joins TRBV28 to TRBJ2-4; D is undetermined. CDR1 is MDHEN and CDR2 is SYDVKM in the germline V gene. The CDR3 has 12 residues. V lost 6 bases and J lost 1, with 4 bases in between. CDR3 protein: CASREAKNIQYF. The CDR3 bases are TGTGCCAGCAGAGAGGCCAAAAACATTCAGTACTTC.

CDR3 amino acids: CASSEGGTNTEAFF. CDR3 in DNA: TGTGCCAGCAGTGAGGGGGGGACCAACACTGAAGCTTTCTTT. The chain couples TRBV28 to TRBJ1-1, with D tentatively TRBD1 (6 bases). Germline lookup yields CDR1 MDHEN and CDR2 SYDVKM. Trimming took off 5 bases at V and 2 bases at J, with 12 bases between the two ends. This CDR3 has 14 residues.

The chain carries TRBV29-1 and TRBJ2-5; no firm D call. Looked up from germline, CDR1 is SQVTM and CDR2 is ANQGSEA. This CDR3 contains 13 residues. The ends were cut back, 3 bases at V and 0 bases at J, with 8 bases in the middle. The CDR3 here is CSVDGTDQETQYF. The CDR3 DNA sequence: TGCAGCGTTGACGGTACGGACCAAGAGACCCAGTACTTC.